The source of this T cell receptor (beta chain) is a study of T-cell reconstitution after alpha-beta-depleted transplantation in children. Unique molecular identifiers were built into the TCRbeta library. Using its own MiXCR run on the PCR reads, TCRdb lists one record per CDR3 protein. The profile covers about a million distinct CDR3 sequences, with around 30% appearing a single time and 28% taken by the ten largest. The specimen comprised PBMCs, mostly from graft donor cells, sampled 360 days after TCRalphabeta/CD19-depleted stem cell transplant. This sequence originates from a boy in the first two years of life who had a stem cell transplant for SCID, so the T cells may come from the graft donor.

The CDR3 here is CAWSDRGRAFF. CDR3 bases: TGTGCCTGGTCCGACAGGGGGAGAGCTTTCTTT. The rearrangement links TRBV30 to TRBJ1-1; 9 bases map to TRBD1. This CDR3 is built from 11 residues. Germline V CDR1 and CDR2: GTSNPN, SVGIG (reference sequence). Losses at the gene ends were 5 bases for V and 10 bases for J; bases not matched to a gene: 5.